This TCR beta chain derives from a study of Graves' ophthalmopathy and Graves' hyperthyroidism (dated by TCRdb to the late 2010s). Broadly, across the study: Peripheral blood samples were taken at the time of initial diagnosis, before any treatment was given. TCR beta repertoire signatures were used to distinguish Graves' ophthalmopathy from Graves' hyperthyroidism and to predict progression to ophthalmopathy. In total, 135 blood samples were TCR-sequenced: around 42 ophthalmopathy, some 75 hyperthyroidism and about 17 hyperthyroidism-to-ophthalmopathy patients. A discovery set of 100 patients (43 ophthalmopathy, fewer than 60 stable hyperthyroidism) was enrolled to explore V-J signatures distinguishing ophthalmopathy from hyperthyroidism. An independent validation cohort comprised 18 to 20 hyperthyroidism patients and over 15 patients who later progressed from hyperthyroidism to ophthalmopathy. In roughly six hyperthyroidism patients, the T-cell repertoire of thyroid tissue was compared with the T-cell repertoire of blood. Following sampling, methimazole starting at 30 mg daily was administered to hyperthyroidism patients, and high-dose intravenous methylprednisolone was administered to ophthalmopathy patients.

Summary of the overall study and its limitations: No statistical method was used to predetermine the sample size, and group allocation was not hidden from the investigators. In cross-validation, the 13-signature model distinguished ophthalmopathy from stable hyperthyroidism with 87.88% sensitivity and 81% to 82% specificity, while in the test set the corresponding values were around 79% and 71%. In validation, the model predicted ophthalmopathy progression with about 71% sensitivity and roughly 72% specificity; 12 predicted patients were CT-confirmed with GO in a median of 6.5 months. Most of the expanded thyroid clonotypes with a frequency above 0.001 were also detected in blood, and it was suggested that the thyroid immune response may be reflected by blood repertoires.

Many counts were recorded for this clonotype. Its antigen remains unidentified. No much larger clone is present one base from it, and per-base qualities are unavailable. The ophthalmopathy patients had moderately to severely active disease, with a Clinical Activity Score of 3 or higher, a NOSPECS grade of 4 or higher, and a disease duration of less than 3 months. Patients with other autoimmune diseases, uncontrolled infections, pregnancy or lactation were excluded. Diagnosis was based on clinical symptoms, serum thyroxine, TRAb, thyroid ultrasound and orbital computed tomography. PBMCs were isolated from 8 to 10 ml of fresh peripheral blood by Ficoll-Paque density gradient centrifugation. Total RNA was extracted using Trizol reagent, and RNA quality was checked on an Agilent 2100 Bioanalyzer. For repertoire sequencing, TCR beta CDR3 regions were amplified from RNA transcripts. The first round of RT-PCR was done with HTBI primers and the Qiagen OneStep RT-PCR kit, and was followed by a second round of multiplex PCR, then size selection and purification. Sequencing of the libraries was carried out on an Illumina HiSeq2000 in paired-end mode with 100 bp reads. The paper's data handling went like this. Reads were processed with SOAPnuke, discarding reads with adapters, uncalled bases, mean Phred below 15, or no exact constant-primer or identifier match. COPE v1.2.5 was used to merge high-quality paired reads. Clonotypes were defined as unique nucleotide sequences and were aligned to IMGT TRB V, D and J references using MiTCR v1.1. The analysis was limited to V-J combinations with a frequency above 0.0001, which together covered more than 98% of repertoires. For each V-J combination, a TCR clonal expansion and chaos score was defined as F50 clonal expansion divided by the chaos observed in the TCRdist matrix. Welch's t-statistics and random forest were used to narrow the features down to more than 10 V-J combinations, which were then fed into a naive Bayes classifier. The Morisita-Horn index was used to measure how similar the thyroid and blood repertoires were. TCRdb passed the public sequencing reads through fastp at Q25 and MiXCR, retaining productive beta sequences. Rows are combined by CDR3 protein, so each entry shows the most common genes and DNA. TCRdb's processing, not the authors', yielded these V and J calls. The sample includes hundreds of thousands of distinct CDR3 sequences, with over 40% observed a single time. Of the sample, under 3.5% falls within the top ten clones.

The germline V gene (reference sequence) provides CDR1 SGHNT and CDR2 YYREEE. Measured from the cysteine to the phenylalanine, the CDR3 is 20 residues long. Just the 60-base CDR3 DNA is kept, in frame starting at base 1. Compared with germline, V lacks 0 bases and J lacks 0 bases; bases without a gene match: 15. The V and J segments used are TRBV5-4 and TRBJ2-5; 9 central bases correspond to TRBD2. This receptor was taken from an adult man with Graves' ophthalmopathy. The material sequenced was peripheral blood. The bases are TGTGCCAGCAGCTTGGAGGGGGCGGGAGGGCCGAAGCCAAACCAAGAGACCCAGTACTTC. Its translation reads: CASSLEGAGGPKPNQETQYF.